Following are 23 T cell receptor beta chains from one sample sequenced in a study of a mutant IDH1 vaccine in newly diagnosed glioma. Regarding time point: week 11, during vaccination. The content of each vaccine dose was 300 ug of mutant IDH1 20-mer peptide, and topical imiquimod accompanied it. These receptors lack a known antigen. Some clones are missing from TCRdb's copy, which holds only in-frame ones; the method was immunoSEQ multiplex PCR. The table has around 100,000 clones, almost 90% seen once; the top ten hold 0.55% to 0.7%. Sequenced here: PBMCs, sampled from a glioma patient whose treatment included an IDH1 peptide vaccine. The receptors derive from a woman aged 45-65 years with glioma.

V and J are TRBV29-1 and TRBJ2-1, with TRBD2 matching over 8 bases. Trimming removed 4 bases from V and 0 bases from J; junction bases left unmatched: 5. This CDR3 comprises 15 residues. Germline V gene data show CDR1 as SQVTM and CDR2 as ANQGSEA. The CDR3 protein is CSVAVTSDSYNEQFF. The CDR3 DNA is TGCAGCGTTGCGGTGACTAGCGACTCCTACAATGAGCAGTTCTTC.

V is TRBV11-3 and J is TRBJ2-3; weak D call: TRBD2 (6 bases). The germline CDR1 and CDR2 sequences are SGHNT and YENEEA. The germline V and J ends were trimmed by 5 bases and 2 bases, with 14 bases remaining between them. The CDR3 has 15 amino acids. DNA for the CDR3: TGTGCCAGCAGCGATAGCGGACTACCCACAGATACGCAGTATTTT. This encodes CASSDSGLPTDTQYF.

The chain uses TRBV27 and TRBJ2-7; 16 positions agree with TRBD2. The ends lost 5 bases at V and 6 bases at J; junction bases unmatched: 4. The CDR3 loop spans 15 amino acids. Germline CDR1 and CDR2: MNHEY and SMNVEV (reference sequence). The CDR3 loop is CASSRGTSGRVEQYF. CDR3 nucleotide sequence: TGTGCCAGCAGTAGGGGGACTAGCGGGAGGGTCGAGCAGTACTTC.

V and J are TRBV5-4 and TRBJ2-2; unclear D gene. Germline assignment: CDR1 SGHNT and CDR2 YYREEE (reference sequence). V dropped 3 bases and J dropped 3 bases, with 6 bases sitting between them. The CDR3 consists of 13 residues. CDR3 in DNA: TGTGCCAGCAGCTCCCCCCACACCGGGGAGCTGTTTTTT. It translates to CASSSPHTGELFF. Combining the CDR3 with reference TRBV5-4 and TRBJ2-2 gives the whole variable domain ETGVTQSPTHLIKTRGQQVTLRCSSQSGHNTVSWYQQALGQGPQFIFQYYREEENGRGNFPPRFSGLQFPNYSSELNVNALELDDSALYLCASSSPHTGELFFGEGSRLTVL.

V usage is TRBV5-1 and J usage is TRBJ2-2; no definite D call. V was pared by 0 bases and J by 2 bases, with 8 bases between. This CDR3 comprises 15 residues. From germline, CDR1 is SGHRS and CDR2 YFSETQ. The CDR3 is CASSLAGLNTGELFF. The CDR3 nucleotides read TGCGCCAGCAGCTTGGCAGGCCTCAACACCGGGGAGCTGTTTTTT. The whole variable domain, filled in from reference TRBV5-1 and TRBJ2-2, reads KAGVTQTPRYLIKTRGQQVTLSCSPISGHRSVSWYQQTPGQGLQFLFEYFSETQRNKGNFPGRFSGRQFSNSRSEMNVSTLELGDSALYLCASSLAGLNTGELFFGEGSRLTVL.

V gene TRBV18 combines with J gene TRBJ2-7; TRBD2 might be the D (6 bases). The length of the CDR3 is 13 residues. Trimming took off 8 bases at V and 0 bases at J, with 11 bases between the two ends. Germline V CDR1 and CDR2: KGHSH, LQKENI. The CDR3 DNA reads TGTGCCAGCACGTCGGGACTCTCCTACGAGCAGTACTTC. This gives the protein CASTSGLSYEQYF.

This clone was observed a single time. V gene TRBV28 combines with J gene TRBJ1-2, with D possibly matching TRBD1 (5 bases). Germline assignment: CDR1 MDHEN and CDR2 SYDVKM. The CDR3 has 11 amino acids. V was clipped by 9 bases and J by 5 bases, with 10 bases between them. This CDR3 reads CASGAGYGYTF. The CDR3 DNA is TGTGCCAGTGGGGCAGGGTATGGCTACACCTTC.

V is TRBV5-1 and J is TRBJ2-1; possibly TRBD1 or TRBD2 for D (5 bases each). The CDR3 contains 14 residues. The V and J ends lost 3 bases and 8 bases respectively, with 15 bases between them. Germline CDR1 SGHRS, CDR2 YFSETQ. The chain's CDR3 is CASSSGPSHDEQFF. The CDR3 nucleotides are TGCGCCAGCAGCTCGGGACCCTCACACGATGAGCAGTTCTTC. Variable domain in full (rest from reference TRBV5-1 and TRBJ2-1): KAGVTQTPRYLIKTRGQQVTLSCSPISGHRSVSWYQQTPGQGLQFLFEYFSETQRNKGNFPGRFSGRQFSNSRSEMNVSTLELGDSALYLCASSSGPSHDEQFFGPGTRLTVL.

The V call is TRBV14, the J call TRBJ2-4, with D possibly matching TRBD1 (5 bases). V lost 2 bases and J 4 bases, leaving 21 bases between the germline ends. Germline CDR1 SGHDN, CDR2 FVKESK. There are 18 residues in the CDR3. This CDR3 is CASSQPRERRGGKNIQYF. CDR3 nucleotide sequence: TGTGCCAGCAGCCAACCTAGAGAGCGAAGGGGTGGGAAAAACATTCAGTACTTC.

This clone turned up a few times. The chain combines TRBV4-1 with TRBJ2-5, with unresolved D. Germline loops: CDR1 MGHRA, CDR2 YSYEKL. The CDR3 is 12 amino acids. The ends were cut back, 4 bases at V and 5 bases at J, with 8 bases in the middle. DNA of the CDR3: TGCGCCAGCAGCCGAGACTTCGAGACCCAGTACTTC. It translates to CASSRDFETQYF.

The chain joins TRBV29-1 to TRBJ2-3; 8 nucleotides line up with TRBD2. V lost 4 bases, J lost 6 bases, and 3 bases stayed unmatched. Germline loops: CDR1 SQVTM, CDR2 ANQGSEA. This CDR3 is 12 amino acids long. The DNA of the CDR3 is TGCAGCGTTGGCGGGGGGCGGGATACGCAGTATTTT. This gives the protein CSVGGGRDTQYF.

The chain couples TRBV27 to TRBJ1-5; D not resolved. V was clipped by 4 bases and J by 6 bases, with 13 bases between them. This CDR3 is built from 14 residues. Germline V gene sequence: CDR1 MNHEY, CDR2 SMNVEV (reference sequence). CDR3 protein: CASSYKGSRQPQHF. CDR3 nucleotide sequence: TGTGCCAGCAGTTATAAGGGCAGTCGTCAGCCCCAGCATTTT.

The chain combines TRBV18 with TRBJ2-2, with 12 bases fitting TRBD2. The germline V gene has CDR1 KGHSH and CDR2 LQKENI. V dropped 3 bases and J dropped 4; count of bases not matched to a gene: 6. The CDR3 covers 17 residues. CDR3 DNA: TGTGCCAGCTCACCCCCCGGACTAGCGGGAACCACCGGGGAGCTGTTTTTT. Translated: CASSPPGLAGTTGELFF.

On this clone itself: The final CDR3 position lacks the conserved phenylalanine or tryptophan, pointing to a likely read error. The J gene is TRBJ1-2, the V gene TRBV20-1; no reliable D call. The CDR3 has 11 residues. CDR1 and CDR2 from the germline V gene are DFQATT and SNEGSKA (reference sequence). V lost 3 bases to trimming and J lost 4 bases, with 6 bases between them. Here the CDR3 DNA reads TGCAGTGCTAGCACCTCCTATGGCTACACCCTC. Translation: CSASTSYGYTL.

The chain recombines TRBV18 with TRBJ2-1, with D possibly TRBD1 on 5 matching bases. Trimming took 1 base from V and 4 from J, leaving 8 bases between them. The CDR3 sequence is 14 residues long. The germline gives CDR1 KGHSH, CDR2 LQKENI. The chain's CDR3 is CASSPQQEYNEQFF. In nucleotides, the CDR3 is TGTGCCAGCTCACCACAACAGGAGTACAATGAGCAGTTCTTC.

This clone was counted once. This sequence joins TRBV7-9 and TRBJ1-5; TRBD1 agrees at 7 bases. The CDR3 totals 17 residues. Germline CDR1 is SEHNR and CDR2 is FQNEAQ (reference sequence). The V gene end was trimmed by 3 bases and the J gene end by 0 bases; junction bases not matched to a gene: 8. The chain's CDR3 is CASSLGDRHHSNQPQHF. The CDR3 nucleotides are TGTGCCAGCAGCTTGGGGGACAGACATCATAGCAATCAGCCCCAGCATTTT. Combining the CDR3 with reference TRBV7-9 and TRBJ1-5 gives the whole variable domain DTGVSQNPRHKITKRGQNVTFRCDPISEHNRLYWYRQTLGQGPEFLTYFQNEAQLEKSRLLSDRFSAERPKGSFSTLEIQRTEQGDSAMYLCASSLGDRHHSNQPQHFGDGTRLSIL.

The chain combines TRBV28 with TRBJ2-6; D uncertain. The CDR3 contains 16 residues. Between the trimmed V and J ends, which lost 1 base and 0 bases, there was a span of 7 bases. Germline V gene lookup returns CDR1 MDHEN and CDR2 SYDVKM. This chain's CDR3 is CASSLLSGSGANVLTF. The DNA for the CDR3 is TGTGCCAGCAGTTTATTGTCGGGCTCTGGGGCCAACGTCCTGACTTTC.

The rearrangement joins TRBV7-9 to TRBJ1-2; a weak D match, TRBD1 (6 bases). Between the trimmed V and J ends, which lost 3 bases and 7 bases, there was a span of 15 bases. The CDR3 runs to 14 residues. Germline values: CDR1 SEHNR, CDR2 FQNEAQ (reference sequence). CDR3 sequence: CASSFHTGNGGYTF. CDR3 DNA: TGTGCCAGCAGCTTCCATACAGGGAACGGTGGCTACACCTTC.

The J gene is TRBJ1-1, the V gene TRBV6-6, with a possible D match to TRBD1 (5 bases). Germline CDR1 reads MNHNY; CDR2 reads SVGAGI (reference sequence). V dropped 0 bases and J dropped 0 bases, with 5 bases sitting between them. This CDR3 is 14 amino acids long. CDR3 bases: TGTGCCAGCAGTTACTCGGGGGTGAACACTGAAGCTTTCTTT. It translates to CASSYSGVNTEAFF.

This chain connects TRBV29-1 to TRBJ1-1, with 9 bases fitting TRBD1. In germline, CDR1 is SQVTM, CDR2 ANQGSEA. The length of the CDR3 is 15 residues. Germline trimming cut 2 bases from V and 1 base from J; bases unmatched to any gene: 5. Here the CDR3 reads CSVEIQGARNTEAFF. The CDR3 DNA reads as TGCAGCGTTGAAATACAGGGGGCCAGGAACACTGAAGCTTTCTTT.

This chain connects TRBV15 to TRBJ2-1; no clear D gene. The CDR3 extends over 13 amino acids. Germline V CDR1 and CDR2: LNHNV, YYDKDF (reference sequence). V was cut by 3 bases and J by 6 bases, with 9 bases left in between. This CDR3 reads CATSRIPPNEQFF. The CDR3 DNA reads TGTGCCACCAGCAGGATCCCCCCCAATGAGCAGTTCTTC.

This clone was picked up a small number of times. V and J are TRBV15 and TRBJ2-7; no definite D call. The germline V gene encodes CDR1 LNHNV and CDR2 YYDKDF (reference sequence). This CDR3 contains 17 residues. V lost 0 bases and J 2 bases, leaving 17 bases between the germline ends. CDR3 protein: CATSRDVDWGTPYEQYF. CDR3 DNA: TGTGCCACCAGCAGAGATGTGGATTGGGGTACTCCCTACGAGCAGTACTTC.

The CDR3 here is CAIRGTENYGYTF. CDR3 nucleotide sequence: TGTGCCATCAGAGGGACAGAGAACTATGGCTACACCTTC. This chain connects TRBV10-3 to TRBJ1-2; the match to TRBD1 covers 7 bases. Germline loops: CDR1 ENHRY, CDR2 SYGVKD. The CDR3 totals 13 residues. V was pared by 6 bases and J by 2 bases, with 3 bases of the junction left unmatched.